The subject of this entry is one T cell receptor (beta chain). Antigen unknown. The data originate from a study of T cell responses to AZD1222 COVID-19 vaccine. TCRdb keeps only in-frame clones here, not all; method: immunoSEQ multiplex PCR. The sample carries 120,000 or so clones, around 84% recorded once. This CDR3 is 16 amino acids long. In germline, CDR1 is DFQATT, CDR2 SNEGSKA (reference sequence). The V end lost 3 bases, the J end lost 2 bases, and 20 bases lay between the germline ends. Study conclusions and caveats: With dominance at 160-218 and 743-854, vaccine-associated CD4 TCRs spanned spike. Clonal diversity was possibly underestimated, and white British individuals and females predominated among donors.

The rearrangement links TRBV20-1 to TRBJ2-7; the D gene is possibly TRBD2 (6 bases). This clonotype was sampled from an adult who received the AZD1222 COVID-19 vaccine. The source was peripheral blood, collected 28 days after the second AZD1222 dose. CDR3 in DNA: TGCAGTGCTAGTGGGGGGACGGGGAAAAATCCCTACGAGCAGTACTTC. As protein: CSASGGTGKNPYEQYF.